This TCR beta chain was found in a study of Ad26.COV2.S vaccination and SARS-CoV-2 variants. The CDR3 has 13 amino acids. V gave up 6 bases and J gave up 5 bases; unmatched junction bases: 4. Clones were read by immunoSEQ multiplex PCR, and TCRdb kept only the in-frame ones, dropping some. The table includes 250,000 or so clones, 70% to 90% detected once. Sample treatment: about 20 received Ad26.COV2.S at low or high dose, single or two shots; about 5 received placebo; per-sample allocation not given. Day 63 after the first vaccine or placebo injection was the time point for sampling. This sample comprised peripheral blood, obtained in a trial of Ad26.COV2.S vaccine versus placebo. The sequence came from a person between 18 and 60 years old who received the Ad26.COV2.S COVID-19 vaccine or a placebo. The chain couples TRBV12-3 or TRBV12-4 to TRBJ1-5; TRBD1 aligns across 7 bases. CDR3: CASRGQSYQPQHF. As DNA, the CDR3 is TGTGCCAGCAGGGGACAGTCCTATCAGCCCCAGCATTTT.